The clone carrying this T cell receptor (beta chain) was counted a few times. Looked up from germline, CDR1 is MGHRA and CDR2 is YSYEKL. The CDR3 is 16 amino acids. Trimming cost V 0 bases and J 2 bases, with 12 bases left between them. This sample is part of a study of early T cells in non-severe SARS-CoV-2 infection. Tagging with unique molecular identifiers was applied to individual cDNA molecules. MiXCR was run by TCRdb on the 5' RACE reads, yielding one entry per CDR3 protein. This sample carries 48,000 or so distinct CDR3 sequences, around 6.5% of them seen once, and the ten largest clones take around 6.9%.

The specimen comprised whole blood, sampled at baseline. The gene calls are TRBV4-1 and TRBJ2-3; perhaps TRBD1 as D (5 bases). The clonotype originates from an adult who was a healthcare worker with PCR-confirmed SARS-CoV-2 infection or an uninfected control (not recorded which). The CDR3 region is CASSQEGIGATDTQYF. In DNA, the CDR3 is TGCGCCAGCAGCCAAGAAGGAATAGGGGCCACAGATACGCAGTATTTT.